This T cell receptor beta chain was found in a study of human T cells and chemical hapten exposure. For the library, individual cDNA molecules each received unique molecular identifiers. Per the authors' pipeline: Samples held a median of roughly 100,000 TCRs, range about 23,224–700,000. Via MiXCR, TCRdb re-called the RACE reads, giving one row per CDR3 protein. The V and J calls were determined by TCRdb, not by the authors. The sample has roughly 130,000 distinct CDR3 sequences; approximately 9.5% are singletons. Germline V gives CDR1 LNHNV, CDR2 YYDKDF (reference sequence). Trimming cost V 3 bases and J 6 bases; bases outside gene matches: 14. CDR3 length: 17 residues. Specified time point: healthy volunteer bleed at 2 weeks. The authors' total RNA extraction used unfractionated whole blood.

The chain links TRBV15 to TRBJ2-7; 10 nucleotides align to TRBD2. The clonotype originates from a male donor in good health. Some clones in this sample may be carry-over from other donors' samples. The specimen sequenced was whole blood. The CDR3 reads CATSRDLAGALAGEQYF. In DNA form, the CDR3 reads TGTGCCACCAGCAGGGACCTAGCGGGAGCGCTGGCGGGCGAGCAGTACTTC. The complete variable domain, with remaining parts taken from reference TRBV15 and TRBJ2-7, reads DAMVIQNPRYQVTQFGKPVTLSCSQTLNHNVMYWYQQKSSQAPKLLFHYYDKDFNNEADTPDNFQSRRPNTSFCFLDIRSPGLGDTAMYLCATSRDLAGALAGEQYFGPGTRLTVT.